The 14 T cell receptor beta chains below were found in one sample sequenced in a study of T cells in Graves' hyperthyroidism and ophthalmopathy. It was RNA transcripts that yielded the amplified TCR beta CDR3 regions. HTBI primers drove first-round RT-PCR of the TCR CDR3. A single record per CDR3 protein comes from TCRdb applying MiXCR to the multiplex PCR reads. Counted here are 530,000 or so distinct CDR3 sequences, under 60% occurring once; the ten biggest clones make up around 7.7%. Sequenced: peripheral blood or thyroid tissue (not recorded which). These receptors all come from a woman aged 18-29 years with Graves' hyperthyroidism.

This rearrangement joins TRBV19 to TRBJ1-2; TRBD1 matches at 7 bases. V gave up 5 bases and J gave up 2 bases; unmatched junction bases: 2. Looked up from germline, CDR1 is LNHDA and CDR2 is SQIVND (reference sequence). The CDR3 has 13 residues. The CDR3, as DNA: TGTGCCAGTAGTTGGGACAGCAACTATGGCTACACCTTC. Protein product: CASSWDSNYGYTF.

This clonotype has at least ten counts. CDR3 nucleotide sequence: TGCGCCAGCAGCCTTATGCAGGGTACCTTCGGCGAGCAGTACTTC. Protein product: CASSLMQGTFGEQYF. This sequence joins TRBV5-1 and TRBJ2-7, with D possibly TRBD1 on 5 matching bases. The CDR3 extends over 15 amino acids. Germline values: CDR1 SGHRS, CDR2 YFSETQ. V shed 4 bases and J shed 6 bases, with 20 bases lying between them.

DNA for the CDR3: TGTGCCAGCAGCTTAAAAGCGAGCTCCTACGAGCAGTACTTC. This sequence encodes CASSLKASSYEQYF. V is TRBV7-2 and J is TRBJ2-7; D gene uncertain. With 2 bases removed from V and 0 bases from J, the gap between germline ends came to 8 bases. Germline CDR1 SGHTA, CDR2 FQGNSA. The CDR3 runs 14 residues.

The rearrangement uses TRBV10-3 and TRBJ1-5; D possibly corresponds to TRBD1 (5 bases). Deletions cut 0 bases from V and 2 bases from J, with 11 bases between. This CDR3 is built from 16 residues. Germline-derived CDR1 and CDR2 are ENHRY and SYGVKD. The CDR3 reads CAISESGGAGNQPQHF. The CDR3 nucleotides read TGTGCCATCAGTGAGTCAGGAGGGGCCGGCAATCAGCCCCAGCATTTT.

This clonotype was observed many times. The chain combines TRBV6-6 with TRBJ1-6; D is perhaps TRBD1 (5 bases). V lost 7 bases and J 9 bases, leaving 10 bases between the germline ends. CDR1 is MNHNY, CDR2 SVGAGI, per germline (reference sequence). This CDR3 has 12 residues. CDR3 residues: CASTDGGSPLHF. CDR3 DNA: TGTGCCAGCACTGATGGGGGTTCACCCCTCCACTTT.

This clonotype showed up many times. The chain couples TRBV6-2 or TRBV6-3 to TRBJ1-5; D not certain. The V end was cut by 5 bases, the J end by 8 bases, with 10 bases between. The CDR3 is 12 amino acids. Germline values: CDR1 MNHEY, CDR2 SVGEGT. The CDR3 spells CASSGWLEPQHF. DNA for the CDR3: TGTGCCAGCAGTGGGTGGCTCGAGCCCCAGCATTTT.

There are a few counts of this clonotype. The chain links TRBV27 to TRBJ2-5, with 9 positions matching TRBD2. The ends lost 6 bases at V and 4 bases at J; junction bases unmatched: 12. This CDR3 comprises 16 residues. Germline V gene sequence: CDR1 MNHEY, CDR2 SMNVEV (reference sequence). The CDR3 sequence is CASSLLRTSVGETQYF. The CDR3 DNA sequence: TGTGCCAGCAGCCTACTTCGGACTAGCGTTGGAGAGACCCAGTACTTC.

The chain employs TRBV13 and TRBJ2-7, with 7 bases matching TRBD2. Germline lookup yields CDR1 PRHDT and CDR2 FYEKMQ (reference sequence). The CDR3 totals 14 residues. J lost 0 bases, V lost 4 bases, and 3 bases had no gene match. CDR3 DNA sequence: TGTGCCAGCAGCTCGCGGACTAGCTCCTACGAGCAGTACTTC. Its protein product is CASSSRTSSYEQYF.

This clonotype occurred a few times. The rearrangement links TRBV29-1 to TRBJ2-1; no reliable D call. The CDR3 covers 14 residues. V lost 4 bases and J lost 2, with 12 bases in between. Germline V CDR1 and CDR2: SQVTM, ANQGSEA. CDR3 bases: TGCAGCGTTGGAGAGACACCACCCTACAATGAGCAGTTCTTC. Protein product: CSVGETPPYNEQFF.

This chain links TRBV5-6 with TRBJ2-6; 9 bases match TRBD1. The CDR3 loop spans 18 amino acids. CDR1 and CDR2 (germline): SGHDT, YYEEEE. V was pared by 1 base and J by 2 bases, with 7 bases of the junction left unmatched. As DNA, the CDR3 is TGTGCCAGCAGCTTGATGGGGACAGGGAACACTGGGGCCAACGTCCTGACTTTC. Its translation: CASSLMGTGNTGANVLTF.

This clonotype was recorded many times. The rearrangement uses TRBV27 and TRBJ1-6, with 7 bases fitting TRBD1. This CDR3 spans 13 amino acids. V trimming: 4 bases; J trimming: 10 bases; junction bases outside the gene matches: 4. Germline CDR1 is MNHEY and CDR2 is SMNVEV (reference sequence). CDR3 bases: TGTGCCAGCAGTTGGGACAGTCGGTCACCCCTCCACTTT. This codes for CASSWDSRSPLHF.

The chain couples TRBV29-1 to TRBJ1-4; D is uncertain. V was cut by 1 base and J by 5 bases, with 8 bases left in between. This CDR3 spans 13 amino acids. The V gene's germline CDR1 is SQVTM and CDR2 ANQGSEA. The DNA for the CDR3 is TGCAGCGTTGAAGGGAGCGGGAATGAAAAACTGTTTTTT. Encoded protein: CSVEGSGNEKLFF.

This clonotype was detected many times. The chain couples TRBV4-2 to TRBJ1-2; no clear D. Per germline, CDR1 LGHNA and CDR2 YNFKEQ. CDR3 size: 15 residues. V shed 0 bases and J shed 3 bases, with 11 bases lying between them. The CDR3 DNA is TGTGCCAGCAGCCAAGACGCCATTGGGTACTATGGCTACACCTTC. Amino acid sequence: CASSQDAIGYYGYTF.

This clonotype was recorded many times. The chain couples TRBV18 to TRBJ1-5; 8 nucleotides align to TRBD1. Trimming cost V 6 bases and J 1 base; bases outside gene matches: 5. CDR3 length: 15 amino acids. Germline V gene sequence: CDR1 KGHSH, CDR2 LQKENI. CDR3 sequence reads: CASSPQGASNQPQHF. The CDR3 coding sequence is TGTGCCAGCTCCCCGCAGGGGGCGAGCAATCAGCCCCAGCATTTT.